What follows describes a single TCR beta chain. What it recognizes is unknown. TCRdb re-called the 5' RACE reads through MiXCR, storing one row per CDR3 protein. This table holds 510,000 or so distinct CDR3 sequences, roughly 19% found once. This sample was taken from a study of T cells after yellow fever vaccination. Study-wide background: Some fractions had low cell numbers, and these were prepared with SMART-Seq v4 Ultra Low Input. Study-wide results and limits: Clones that expanded after primary vaccination mostly reappeared after the booster (96% CD4, 80% to 90% CD8).

The sequencing used PBMCs, collected 15 days after the yellow fever booster vaccination. This receptor was taken from a man aged 25 to 40 who received the YFV17D yellow fever vaccine.

The CDR3 DNA follows: TGTGCCAGCAGCCACGAACCCTCGAACACTGAAGCTTTCTTT. Its protein is CASSHEPSNTEAFF. J is TRBJ1-1 and V is TRBV14; D gene ambiguous. CDR1 SGHDN and CDR2 FVKESK come from the germline V gene. This CDR3 comprises 14 residues. V was cut by 3 bases and J by 1 base, with 9 bases left in between.